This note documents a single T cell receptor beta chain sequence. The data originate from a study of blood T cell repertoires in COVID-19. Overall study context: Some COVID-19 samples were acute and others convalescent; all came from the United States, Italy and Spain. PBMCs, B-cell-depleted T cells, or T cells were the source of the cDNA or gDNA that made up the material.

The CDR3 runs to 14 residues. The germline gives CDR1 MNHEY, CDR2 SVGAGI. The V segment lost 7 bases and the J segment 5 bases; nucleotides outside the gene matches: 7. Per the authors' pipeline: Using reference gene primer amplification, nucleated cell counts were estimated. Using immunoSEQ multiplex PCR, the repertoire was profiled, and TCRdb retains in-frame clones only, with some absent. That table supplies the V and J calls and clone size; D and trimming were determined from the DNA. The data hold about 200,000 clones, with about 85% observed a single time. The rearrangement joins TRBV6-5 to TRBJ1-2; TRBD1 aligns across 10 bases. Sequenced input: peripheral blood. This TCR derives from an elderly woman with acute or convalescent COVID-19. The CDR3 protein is CASTAGTGVYGYTF. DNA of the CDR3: TGTGCCAGCACGGCCGGGACAGGGGTTTATGGCTACACCTTC.